One and the same sample provided the 6 T cell receptor beta chains below, sequenced in a study of regulatory T cells in long-lasting Graves disease (dated by TCRdb to the early 2020s). Interpreted using the paper, the time point label stands for: newly diagnosed GD, antithyroid drugs for less than 3 months. RNA was extracted from PBMCs in TRIzol for both TCR sequencing and RNA sequencing. The library was made by multiplex PCR. The sequencer was an Illumina HiSeq 4000. TCR beta libraries were built with iRepertoire HTBI primers and Arm-PCR amplification of CDR3 regions. TCRdb cleaned the public reads at Q25 with fastp, built clones with MiXCR and kept in-frame beta chains. Each entry merges the rows of one CDR3 protein and shows their most common DNA and genes. The sample data list 450,000 to 650,000 distinct CDR3 sequences, and around 16% of these were observed just once. The ten largest clones represent around a quarter of the sample.

This sample was shared with a second study, whose subject was T cells in Graves' hyperthyroidism and ophthalmopathy.

The sample here was peripheral blood mononuclear cells (PBMCs), taken at new diagnosis, from a patient treated with antithyroid drugs. The source is a woman aged 35 to 60 with Graves disease. Donor details come from another sample of the same person, matched by shared clones.

V and J are TRBV20-1 and TRBJ1-3, with TRBD1 matching over 8 bases. Trimming took 0 bases from V and 0 from J; bases not matched to a gene: 4. Germline CDR1 is DFQATT and CDR2 is SNEGSKA (reference sequence). The CDR3 covers 16 residues. Written as DNA, the CDR3 is TGCAGTGCTAGAGACTCCACAGGGGGCTCTGGAAACACCATATATTTT. Protein sequence: CSARDSTGGSGNTIYF.

This clonotype was seen at least ten times. The chain couples TRBV6-1 to TRBJ1-5; tentatively, D is TRBD1 (6 bases). V was shortened by 6 bases and J by 1 base, with 10 bases between the two germline ends. The germline gives CDR1 MNHNS, CDR2 SASEGT. This CDR3 is built from 14 residues. The CDR3 loop reads CASRIGQSNQPQHF. As DNA, the CDR3 is TGTGCCAGCAGAATCGGACAGAGCAATCAGCCCCAGCATTTT.

The chain is built from TRBV4-1 and TRBJ2-7, with a possible D match to TRBD1 (5 bases). The CDR3 is 15 residues long. V dropped 0 bases and J dropped 0 bases, with 9 bases sitting between them. Germline CDR1 and CDR2: MGHRA and YSYEKL. The DNA of the CDR3 is TGCGCCAGCAGCCAAGAGTTAGGACACTCCTACGAGCAGTACTTC. This codes for CASSQELGHSYEQYF.

This clonotype was observed many times. The CDR3 loop is CASSLAPSGTDTQYF. The DNA of the CDR3 is TGCGCCAGCAGCTTGGCCCCGTCCGGCACAGATACGCAGTATTTT. The chain employs TRBV5-1 and TRBJ2-3; no clear D gene. V lost 0 bases and J lost 1, with 9 bases in between. This CDR3 is built from 15 residues. Germline V gene lookup returns CDR1 SGHRS and CDR2 YFSETQ.

This clonotype was counted many times. The genes are TRBV3-1 and TRBJ1-1, with a tentative D call TRBD1 (5 bases). CDR1 LGHDT and CDR2 YNNKEL come from the germline V gene (reference sequence). CDR3 length: 13 residues. Trimming took 5 bases from V and 1 from J, leaving 8 bases between them. CDR3 protein: CASSWGPNTEAFF. The CDR3 DNA sequence: TGTGCCAGCAGCTGGGGACCGAACACTGAAGCTTTCTTT.

This chain joins TRBV7-9 and TRBJ2-2; 9 bases map to TRBD2. Trimming took 4 bases from V and 0 from J; bases not matched to a gene: 9. CDR3 size: 18 residues. Germline V gene lookup returns CDR1 SEHNR and CDR2 FQNEAQ (reference sequence). CDR3: CASSSGVAGVSNTGELFF. DNA of the CDR3: TGTGCCAGCAGCTCCGGGGTAGCGGGGGTCTCGAACACCGGGGAGCTGTTTTTT.